This TCR beta chain stems from a study of metastatic and nonmetastatic thyroid tumors. Study-level information: The authors compared repertoires across blood and tumor or nodule tissue from malignant and benign thyroid patients. Study results and caveats: Benign nodules reportedly had significantly lower TCR beta diversity than malignant thyroid tumors in blood and tumor.

There were no patients who had received any treatment before thyroid surgery. This clone has a handful of counts. What it recognizes is unknown. Germline values: CDR1 MNHNS, CDR2 SASEGT. V lost 6 bases and J lost 0, with 18 bases in between. The CDR3 totals 16 residues. Methods used by the authors: Built for papillary thyroid cancer, a distant-metastasis classifier drew on CDR3 differences across clinicopathological groups. Via MiXCR, TCRdb re-called the PCR reads. Here the V and J calls rest on TCRdb's processing, not on the authors' analysis. The repertoire holds about 15,000 clones, with approximately 27% as singletons.

V gene TRBV6-1 combines with J gene TRBJ2-7, with D perhaps TRBD1 or TRBD2 (5 bases each). Sequencing was performed on tumor tissue. The sequence came from a female donor with papillary thyroid cancer or a benign thyroid nodule (not recorded which). Some clones in this sample may be carry-over from other donors' samples. CDR3 region: CASRPTWGTVSYEQYF. The CDR3 DNA reads as TGTGCCAGCAGACCCACCTGGGGGACGGTCTCCTACGAGCAGTACTTC.